This section outlines one T cell receptor beta chain sequence together with its context. Its antigen is undetermined. Sequenced by immunoSEQ multiplex PCR; TCRdb stores in-frame clones only, minus some. This sample carries tens of thousands of clones, around four fifths of them seen once, and the ten largest clones take approximately 22%. The data are from a study of T cell responses to AZD1222 COVID-19 vaccine. The study's findings and limits: Most donors were white British and more were female, and clonal diversity was possibly underestimated.

CDR1 and CDR2 (germline): SGHNT, YENEEA. The V gene lost 5 bases and the J gene lost 2 bases, with 12 bases spanning the gap. The CDR3 length is 14 residues. The clonotype was recovered from an adult in good health. The genes are TRBV11-3 and TRBJ2-5; possibly TRBD2 for D (5 bases). The sequencing used peripheral blood, collected on day 0 of MenACWY control vaccination. CDR3: CASSIRAGQETQYF. CDR3 DNA: TGTGCCAGCAGCATCCGCGCGGGTCAAGAGACCCAGTACTTC.